The present TCR beta chain was sequenced within a study of T-cell memory formation after mild COVID-19. MiXCR, run by TCRdb on the 5' RACE reads, gives a single entry per CDR3 protein. The table has some 450,000 distinct CDR3 sequences, 18% seen once; the top ten hold approximately 21%. CDR1 and CDR2 from the germline V gene are DFQATT and SNEGSKA (reference sequence). The CDR3 has 14 amino acids. V was cut by 0 bases and J by 1 base, with 8 bases left in between. The chain links TRBV20-1 to TRBJ2-3; perhaps TRBD2 as D (6 bases). What was sequenced was PBMCs or a T cell subset sorted from them (not recorded which). The clonotype was recovered from a man between 18 and 29 years old who had mild COVID-19 (a few samples of this study predate the infection). Cell type and time point are not known. DNA for the CDR3: TGCAGTGCTAGAGAAGGCGGGGGCACAGATACGCAGTATTTT. Its protein product is CSAREGGGTDTQYF.